The sequence of this T cell receptor (beta chain) was determined in a study of graft-versus-host responses after intestinal transplantation. Study information: Among the recipients, all got anti-thymocyte globulin induction and then tacrolimus and steroids for about 3 years. Study-wide results and caveats: Early HvG declines after transplant were associated with peak circulating GvH clone levels.

Data came from immunoSEQ multiplex PCR; TCRdb stores just in-frame clones and leaves some out. The data contain thousands of clones, around two thirds of them seen just once; the ten biggest clones take up approximately 5.1%. As concerns this clone: Its specificity is not known.

Graft material was processed, releasing intraepithelial and lamina propria lymphocytes. With 5 bases clipped from V and 7 bases from J, the junction kept 13 bases outside the gene matches. From germline, CDR1 is SGHAT and CDR2 FQDESV (reference sequence). CDR3 length equals 17 residues. This specimen consisted of ileum tissue, obtained approximately 55 days after transplant. The clonotype originates from a human patient who received an intestinal transplant, so some T cells may come from the graft donor. This chain connects TRBV11-1 to TRBJ2-1; 11 bases are a match to TRBD2. Here the CDR3 reads CASSPLLLAGGQNEQFF. The CDR3 DNA reads TGTGCCAGCAGCCCACTACTCTTAGCGGGGGGGCAAAATGAGCAGTTCTTC.